This TCR beta chain was recovered during a study of regulatory T cells in long-lasting Graves disease. Looking at the study overall: New Graves' disease cases had less than 3 months of antithyroid drugs.

In its sample, this clonotype was seen many times. Its specificity is unknown. Indicated time point: newly diagnosed GD, antithyroid drugs for less than 3 months. PBMC RNA served as the TCR library source. CDR3 regions were amplified by Arm-PCR using iRepertoire HTBI primers to build TCR beta libraries. TCRdb processed the multiplex PCR reads anew with MiXCR; each CDR3 protein has one entry. Among hundreds of thousands of distinct CDR3 sequences listed, about 15% were seen once. V was shortened by 6 bases and J by 4 bases, with 22 bases between the two germline ends. There are 17 residues in the CDR3. CDR1 is MDHEN, CDR2 SYDVKM, per germline. Study-wide results and limits: Newly diagnosed disease favored TRBV20-1 and TRBJ2-1 over persistent disease.

This sample also belongs to another study, concerning T cells in Graves' hyperthyroidism and ophthalmopathy. Turning to that study: The study excluded patients with uncontrolled infection, other autoimmune disease, pregnancy or lactation. The primer set for the first-round RT-PCR of the TCR CDR3 was HTBI.

The TCR originated in a woman in her twenties or thirties with Graves disease. J is TRBJ2-1 and V is TRBV28; the D gene is possibly TRBD2 (6 bases). The specimen comprised peripheral blood mononuclear cells (PBMCs), sampled at new diagnosis, from a patient treated with antithyroid drugs. As DNA, the CDR3 is TGTGCCAGCAGAGGGGCCCCGGGAGTCACGAAATACAATGAGCAGTTCTTC. It codes for CASRGAPGVTKYNEQFF.